This T cell receptor beta chain was recovered during a study of siplizumab effects on memory and regulatory T cells. Study results and caveats: Suppressive capability of dividing Tregs from siplizumab cultures went unverified. Alloreactive sequences that could be traced to unstimulated CD4+ memory cells showed a significant reduction under siplizumab. Contribution to the alloresponse seemed major for naive T cells, which also seemed more diverse than memory cells. The authors mapped only a minor fraction of alloreactive clones to unstimulated subsets.

Profiled with immunoSEQ multiplex PCR; TCRdb holds only in-frame clones, not every one. Among fewer than 120,000 clones listed, roughly 90% were seen once. On this clone: Its specificity is not known.

The germline V gene has CDR1 MGHRA and CDR2 YSYEKL. The V and J ends lost 3 bases and 0 bases respectively, with 17 bases between them. The CDR3 spans 17 residues. This TCR derives from a human donor in good health. What was sequenced was CD4+ T cells sorted from blood. The rearrangement uses TRBV4-1 and TRBJ1-2; D remains ambiguous. CDR3 region: CASSHRYGREANYGYTF. CDR3 bases: TGCGCCAGCAGCCACCGATACGGTCGGGAAGCTAACTATGGCTACACCTTC.